Each of the 23 T cell receptor beta chains below was sequenced from the same sample in a study of CD8+ T cells in alopecia areata. cDNA reverse transcribed from extracted RNA served as the sequencing template. Assay used: immunoSEQ multiplex PCR; TCRdb lists only in-frame clones, some missing. Of about 180,000 clones in the sample, 63% were seen once. Sequences were derived from CD4+ T cells sorted from blood, sampled at week 0. Source of these receptors: a human donor with alopecia areata.

The rearrangement links TRBV10-3 to TRBJ1-6; no definite D call. Germline V CDR1 and CDR2: ENHRY, SYGVKD. The CDR3 length is 16 residues. The ends were cut back, 0 bases at V and 6 bases at J, with 12 bases in the middle. CDR3 coding DNA: TGTGCCATCAGTGAGTCTCCCGTACAGCCTAATTCACCCCTCCACTTT. Translating it yields CAISESPVQPNSPLHF.

This chain links TRBV10-3 with TRBJ2-7; D is perhaps TRBD1 (6 bases). The CDR3 has 14 residues. The germline V gene has CDR1 ENHRY and CDR2 SYGVKD. V gave up 0 bases and J gave up 3 bases, with 9 bases separating them. The DNA for the CDR3 is TGTGCCATCAGTGAGTCGAACAGGGTCTACGAGCAGTACTTC. As protein: CAISESNRVYEQYF.

This clone occurred a few times. The chain couples TRBV30 to TRBJ2-7; tentative D call: TRBD1 (5 bases). CDR1 GTSNPN and CDR2 SVGIG come from the germline V gene (reference sequence). Trimming removed 5 bases at V and 6 bases at J, with 20 bases between. This CDR3 is 14 amino acids long. In DNA, the CDR3 is TGTGCCTGGGATTTGCTGGCAGGGTCCGGCGAGCAGTACTTC. The encoded protein is CAWDLLAGSGEQYF.

The chain is built from TRBV5-5 and TRBJ1-5; D not resolved. Trimming took 0 bases from V and 5 from J, leaving 6 bases between them. In germline, CDR1 is SGHKS, CDR2 YYEKEE (reference sequence). The CDR3 is made up of 13 amino acids. The chain's CDR3 is CASSLGVYQPQHF. The CDR3 bases are TGTGCCAGCAGCTTGGGGGTCTATCAGCCCCAGCATTTT.

Turning to this clone: No conserved phenylalanine or tryptophan ends this CDR3, so it is likely a read error. The DNA is left out, because the CDR3 cannot be placed on it with certainty; the CDR3 is given as TCRdb lists it. CDR3 loop: CASRHTATDGRT. The chain employs TRBV19 and TRBJ2-7. The V gene's germline CDR1 is LNHDA and CDR2 SQIVND (reference sequence). The CDR3 numbers 12 amino acids, ends counted.

The rearrangement joins TRBV27 to TRBJ2-1; 8 bases are a match to TRBD2. V was clipped by 5 bases and J by 4 bases; unmatched bases: 4. Germline V gene lookup returns CDR1 MNHEY and CDR2 SMNVEV (reference sequence). CDR3 length: 14 amino acids. This CDR3 reads CASSPGGLYNEQFF. Written as DNA, the CDR3 is TGTGCCAGCAGTCCGGGGGGGCTTTACAATGAGCAGTTCTTC.

This sequence joins TRBV10-1 and TRBJ1-4; 7 nucleotides agree with TRBD1. The trim removed 6 bases at V and 4 bases at J, leaving 5 bases unmatched. CDR3 length equals 14 residues. Germline-derived CDR1 and CDR2 are WNHNN and SYGVQD (reference sequence). CDR3 nucleotides: TGCGCCAGCAGCCTCGGGACAGTTAATGAAAAACTGTTTTTT. Translated: CASSLGTVNEKLFF.

The V and J genes are TRBV9 and TRBJ2-7, with 9 positions matching TRBD1. Germline-derived CDR1 and CDR2 are SGDLS and YYNGEE. The CDR3 runs to 14 residues. J lost 6 bases, V lost 4 bases, and 8 bases had no gene match. This CDR3 is CASSSQGALTEQYF. The DNA of the CDR3 is TGTGCCAGCAGCTCACAGGGGGCTCTGACCGAGCAGTACTTC. Using reference TRBV9 and TRBJ2-7 for the parts outside the CDR3, the full variable domain is DSGVTQTPKHLITATGQRVTLRCSPRSGDLSVYWYQQSLDQGLQFLIQYYNGEERAKGNILERFSAQQFPDLHSELNLSSLELGDSALYFCASSSQGALTEQYFGPGTRLTVT.

The rearrangement joins TRBV29-1 to TRBJ2-7; 7 nucleotides align to TRBD1. The CDR3 covers 13 residues. In germline, CDR1 is SQVTM, CDR2 ANQGSEA. Trimming took 0 bases from V and 6 from J; bases not matched to a gene: 5. The CDR3: CSVEEDRVGEQYF. In DNA form, the CDR3 reads TGCAGCGTTGAAGAAGACAGGGTTGGCGAGCAGTACTTC.

The genes are TRBV29-1 and TRBJ1-1; 10 bases are a match to TRBD1. Germline CDR1 and CDR2: SQVTM and ANQGSEA. This CDR3 contains 13 residues. J lost 4 bases, V lost 7 bases, and 6 bases had no gene match. The CDR3, as DNA: TGCAGCGCCCGGGACAGGGGAGTCACTGAAGCTTTCTTT. This gives the protein CSARDRGVTEAFF.

The chain has TRBV15 and TRBJ2-5, with D hard to call. Trimming pared 1 base from V and 2 bases from J, leaving 11 bases between. There are 15 residues in the CDR3. Germline assignment: CDR1 LNHNV and CDR2 YYDKDF (reference sequence). CDR3 bases: TGTGCCACCAGCAGAGCTGGGAATGGGCAAGAGACCCAGTACTTC. Its translation: CATSRAGNGQETQYF.

The chain carries TRBV29-1 and TRBJ1-1; D may be TRBD1 (6 bases). This CDR3 comprises 14 residues. V was trimmed by 4 bases and J by 1 base, leaving 13 bases between them. Germline-derived CDR1 and CDR2 are SQVTM and ANQGSEA. The CDR3 spells CSVARTVSNTEAFF. The CDR3 nucleotides read TGCAGCGTTGCCCGGACAGTCTCGAACACTGAAGCTTTCTTT.

This clone was picked up a small number of times. The V gene is TRBV30, the J gene TRBJ1-2; possible D gene TRBD1, 5 bases. The length of the CDR3 is 14 residues. V lost 1 base and J 1 base, leaving 10 bases between the germline ends. Germline CDR1 is GTSNPN and CDR2 is SVGIG (reference sequence). The CDR3 spells CAWSELGRNYGYTF. The CDR3 DNA follows: TGTGCCTGGAGTGAACTGGGGCGTAACTATGGCTACACCTTC. Combining the CDR3 with reference TRBV30 and TRBJ1-2 gives the whole variable domain SQTIHQWPATLVQPVGSPLSLECTVEGTSNPNLYWYRQAAGRGLQLLFYSVGIGQISSEVPQNLSASRPQDRQFILSSKKLLLSDSGFYLCAWSELGRNYGYTFGSGTRLTVV.

The chain employs TRBV30 and TRBJ1-6; 7 nucleotides agree with TRBD1. This CDR3 is 16 amino acids long. V lost 6 bases to trimming and J lost 4 bases; unmatched junction nucleotides: 12. Germline V gene sequence: CDR1 GTSNPN, CDR2 SVGIG (reference sequence). CDR3 protein: CACLKQTGQYNSPLHF. Written as DNA, the CDR3 is TGTGCCTGTCTTAAGCAAACGGGACAGTATAATTCACCCCTCCACTTT.

The chain is built from TRBV29-1 and TRBJ1-2, with 8 bases that match TRBD1. This CDR3 is built from 11 residues. Germline CDR1 and CDR2: SQVTM and ANQGSEA. With 7 bases clipped from V and 8 bases from J, the junction kept 6 bases outside the gene matches. The CDR3 loop reads CSGQGAGGYTF. The DNA of the CDR3 is TGCAGCGGCCAGGGGGCGGGCGGCTACACCTTC.

This clone was counted only a few times. The chain joins TRBV7-2 to TRBJ2-4; 7 bases are shared with TRBD1. Germline CDR1 and CDR2: SGHTA and FQGNSA. The CDR3 is 16 residues long. V dropped 5 bases and J dropped 0; count of bases not matched to a gene: 7. The CDR3 sequence: CASSPDRALAKNIQYF. The DNA of the CDR3 is TGTGCCAGCAGCCCCGACAGGGCTCTAGCCAAAAACATTCAGTACTTC.

The count of this clone is one. The identical CDR3 is also encoded by other nucleotide sequences in the sample. The V call is TRBV27, the J call TRBJ1-2; 10 bases fit TRBD1. The CDR3 is 13 residues long. CDR1 is MNHEY and CDR2 is SMNVEV in the germline V gene (reference sequence). The V and J ends lost 5 bases and 5 bases, in that order; junction bases with no gene match: 2. The chain's CDR3 is CASSPGQGYGYTF. In DNA form, the CDR3 reads TGTGCCAGCAGTCCGGGACAGGGGTATGGCTACACCTTC.

This clone came up a few times. The V call is TRBV30, the J call TRBJ1-5, with D uncertain. V was shortened by 1 base and J by 9 bases, with 19 bases between the two germline ends. CDR1 is GTSNPN, CDR2 SVGIG, per germline (reference sequence). This CDR3 spans 15 amino acids. The CDR3 DNA sequence: TGTGCCTGGAGTGCGGGAACGGGCAGATCCCGGCCCCAGCATTTT. This translates into CAWSAGTGRSRPQHF.

The chain is built from TRBV5-6 and TRBJ1-2; maybe TRBD1 (6 bases). This CDR3 has 12 amino acids. Germline V gene lookup returns CDR1 SGHDT and CDR2 YYEEEE. V dropped 4 bases and J dropped 6 bases, with 10 bases sitting between them. The CDR3 nucleotides read TGTGCCAGCAGCCTGGACAGTGATGGCTACACCTTC. This gives the protein CASSLDSDGYTF.

The V and J genes are TRBV30 and TRBJ2-2, with 9 positions matching TRBD1. Germline values: CDR1 GTSNPN, CDR2 SVGIG (reference sequence). After removal of 3 bases from V and 1 base from J, the junction contained 3 bases not matched to a gene. The CDR3 sequence is 15 residues long. The CDR3 nucleotides are TGTGCCTGGAGCACGGGACAGGGGAACACCGGGGAGCTGTTTTTT. This codes for CAWSTGQGNTGELFF. The full variable domain, in which reference TRBV30 and TRBJ2-2 provide the parts outside the CDR3, is SQTIHQWPATLVQPVGSPLSLECTVEGTSNPNLYWYRQAAGRGLQLLFYSVGIGQISSEVPQNLSASRPQDRQFILSSKKLLLSDSGFYLCAWSTGQGNTGELFFGEGSRLTVL.

V and J are TRBV27 and TRBJ1-6, with D perhaps matching TRBD1 (6 bases). Between the trimmed V and J ends, which lost 6 bases and 4 bases, there was a span of 13 bases. CDR1 is MNHEY, CDR2 SMNVEV, per germline (reference sequence). The CDR3 extends over 15 amino acids. CDR3: CASRAQGIYNSPLHF. In nucleotides, the CDR3 is TGTGCCAGCAGGGCCCAGGGGATTTATAATTCACCCCTCCACTTT.

In its sample, this clone was seen a few times. The gene calls are TRBV29-1 and TRBJ1-2; no definite D call. Trimming took off 6 bases at V and 4 bases at J, with 9 bases between the two ends. CDR1 and CDR2 from the germline V gene are SQVTM and ANQGSEA. This CDR3 contains 11 residues. The CDR3 here is CSVEAPYGYTF. The DNA for the CDR3 is TGCAGCGTCGAGGCACCCTATGGCTACACCTTC.

The rearrangement uses TRBV5-1 and TRBJ2-3, with D possibly TRBD2 on 5 matching bases. Germline V CDR1 and CDR2: SGHRS, YFSETQ. The ends were cut back, 0 bases at V and 1 base at J, with 9 bases in the middle. This CDR3 contains 15 residues. CDR3 loop: CASSLERSRTDTQYF. In DNA, the CDR3 is TGCGCCAGCAGCTTGGAGCGGAGCCGCACAGATACGCAGTATTTT.